Below, 25 T cell receptor beta chains from the same sample are listed, as sequenced in a study of T-cell reconstitution after alpha-beta-depleted transplantation in children. Library preparation (for TCRbeta) was performed with unique molecular identifiers. TCRdb independently ran MiXCR on the PCR reads; one entry per CDR3 protein. This sample carries approximately 200,000 distinct CDR3 sequences, 6.3% of them seen once, and the ten largest clones take 4.5% to 5.5%. This specimen consisted of PBMCs, obtained before TCRalphabeta/CD19-depleted stem cell transplant. These receptors originate from a girl in the first two years of life with combined immunodeficiency, due to receive a stem cell transplant.

This clonotype was detected a few times. The rearrangement joins TRBV28 to TRBJ2-7, with 12 bases identical to TRBD2. The length of the CDR3 is 16 residues. After removal of 6 bases from V and 8 bases from J, the junction contained 14 bases not matched to a gene. Germline lookup yields CDR1 MDHEN and CDR2 SYDVKM. The chain's CDR3 is CASRPLAGGYPFKQYF. The CDR3 DNA is TGTGCCAGCAGGCCGCTAGCGGGAGGGTACCCTTTTAAGCAGTACTTC.

The J gene is TRBJ1-5, the V gene TRBV30; 10 positions match TRBD1. The CDR3 extends over 16 amino acids. Per germline, CDR1 GTSNPN and CDR2 SVGIG (reference sequence). V lost 0 bases to trimming and J lost 8 bases; unmatched junction nucleotides: 10. The CDR3, as DNA: TGTGCCTGGAGTGTACGTGGGACAGGGGTTTTGGAGCCCCAGCATTTT. Translated: CAWSVRGTGVLEPQHF.

The table lists this clonotype with many counts. The CDR3 region is CASSPSGLLQETQYF. As DNA, the CDR3 is TGTGCCAGCTCACCCTCGGGGCTCCTCCAAGAGACCCAGTACTTC. The chain carries TRBV18 and TRBJ2-5; D may correspond to TRBD1 or TRBD2 (5 bases each). The V gene's germline CDR1 is KGHSH and CDR2 LQKENI. V was shortened by 3 bases and J by 1 base, with 12 bases between the two germline ends. This CDR3 region has 15 residues.

This clonotype was seen at least ten times. The chain links TRBV7-9 to TRBJ2-5, with D possibly matching TRBD1 (6 bases). The CDR3 extends over 13 amino acids. The germline CDR1 and CDR2 sequences are SEHNR and FQNEAQ (reference sequence). V was cut by 4 bases and J by 2 bases, with 8 bases left in between. CDR3 in DNA: TGTGCCAGCAGCTCGGACAGTCAAGAGACCCAGTACTTC. Its protein is CASSSDSQETQYF.

This clonotype was seen at least ten times. The chain is built from TRBV3-1 and TRBJ1-1; a possible D gene is TRBD1 (6 bases). V lost 2 bases and J 3 bases, leaving 19 bases between the germline ends. The CDR3 sequence is 17 residues long. Germline assignment: CDR1 LGHDT and CDR2 YNNKEL (reference sequence). The CDR3, as DNA: TGTGCCAGCAGCCAATACCGAGGGGGACATACAGACACTGAAGCTTTCTTT. This gives the protein CASSQYRGGHTDTEAFF.

This clonotype came up many times. CDR3 sequence reads: CSVVAASTDTQYF. The CDR3 DNA reads as TGCAGCGTTGTTGCGGCTAGCACAGATACGCAGTATTTT. The chain has TRBV29-1 and TRBJ2-3; D not certain. V was cut by 4 bases and J by 0 bases, with 8 bases left in between. The germline gives CDR1 SQVTM, CDR2 ANQGSEA. CDR3 length equals 13 residues.

The CDR3: CSVATGPKLEGADTQYF. The CDR3 bases are TGCAGCGTCGCGACAGGGCCCAAACTAGAAGGGGCAGATACGCAGTATTTT. V gene TRBV29-1 combines with J gene TRBJ2-3, with 7 bases identical to TRBD1. Trimming cost V 6 bases and J 4 bases; bases outside gene matches: 19. The V gene's germline CDR1 is SQVTM and CDR2 ANQGSEA. The CDR3 runs 17 residues.

This clonotype was counted ten times or more. The gene calls are TRBV12-3 or TRBV12-4 and TRBJ1-5; D is uncertain. Deletions cut 2 bases from V and 6 bases from J, with 8 bases between. This CDR3 region has 13 residues. The CDR3 reads CASSLREGQPQHF. The DNA for the CDR3 is TGTGCCAGCAGTTTAAGGGAGGGTCAGCCCCAGCATTTT.

Many counts were recorded for this clonotype. The rearrangement uses TRBV7-9 and TRBJ1-2; D gene uncertain. V dropped 5 bases and J dropped 7 bases, with 11 bases sitting between them. Germline V lookup: CDR1 SEHNR, CDR2 FQNEAQ (reference sequence). The CDR3 has 12 amino acids. CDR3 amino acids: CASSSPLLGYTF. CDR3 nucleotides: TGTGCCAGCAGCAGCCCCCTCCTTGGCTACACCTTC.

This clonotype has at least ten counts. J is TRBJ1-2 and V is TRBV20-1; 7 nucleotides align to TRBD1. The CDR3 spans 15 residues. The trim removed 6 bases at V and 4 bases at J, leaving 14 bases unmatched. Germline lookup yields CDR1 DFQATT and CDR2 SNEGSKA (reference sequence). CDR3 sequence (DNA): TGCAGTGCCAGACCCTTCGACAGGGACTCCTATGGCTACACCTTC. It specifies CSARPFDRDSYGYTF.

The chain carries TRBV25-1 and TRBJ1-5; D not resolved. From germline, CDR1 is MGHDK and CDR2 SYGVNS. V gave up 0 bases and J gave up 5 bases, with 8 bases separating them. This CDR3 contains 14 residues. The CDR3 spells CASSEYGIYQPQHF. In nucleotides, the CDR3 is TGTGCCAGCAGTGAATATGGAATCTATCAGCCCCAGCATTTT.

This clonotype was seen a few times. The chain employs TRBV29-1 and TRBJ2-1; D gene unclear. This CDR3 region has 12 residues. Germline CDR1 and CDR2: SQVTM and ANQGSEA. The CDR3 reads CGELSSYNEQFF. In nucleotides, the CDR3 is TGCGGAGAACTGAGCTCCTACAATGAGCAGTTCTTC.

The genes are TRBV11-2 and TRBJ2-1, with 7 bases fitting TRBD2. V trimming: 4 bases; J trimming: 6 bases; junction bases outside the gene matches: 9. The CDR3 totals 15 residues. Germline assignment: CDR1 SGHAT and CDR2 FQNNGV. Here the CDR3 reads CASSSVAGVGNEQFF. DNA for the CDR3: TGTGCCAGCAGCTCCGTCGCGGGAGTGGGCAATGAGCAGTTCTTC. The full variable domain, with the rest looked up from reference TRBV11-2 and TRBJ2-1, is EAGVAQSPRYKIIEKRQSVAFWCNPISGHATLYWYQQILGQGPKLLIQFQNNGVVDDSQLPKDRFSAERLKGVDSTLKIQPAKLEDSAVYLCASSSVAGVGNEQFFGPGTRLTVL.

This clonotype was recorded many times. The chain has TRBV28 and TRBJ2-7, with 8 bases identical to TRBD1. V lost 3 bases to trimming and J lost 0 bases; unmatched junction nucleotides: 4. The CDR3 contains 15 residues. The V gene's germline CDR1 is MDHEN and CDR2 SYDVKM. CDR3 DNA sequence: TGTGCCAGCAGTTTTCCCGGACAGGGCTCCTACGAGCAGTACTTC. Protein: CASSFPGQGSYEQYF.

Many counts were recorded for this clonotype. This chain uses TRBV5-1 with TRBJ1-4, with 8 bases fitting TRBD1. Germline assignment: CDR1 SGHRS and CDR2 YFSETQ. V trimming: 3 bases; J trimming: 4 bases; junction bases outside the gene matches: 5. This CDR3 region has 15 residues. CDR3 loop: CASSSLTGDNEKLFF. The CDR3 DNA is TGCGCCAGCAGCTCTTTGACAGGGGATAATGAAAAACTGTTTTTT.

This clonotype was observed at least ten times. This chain uses TRBV5-1 with TRBJ2-2; unclear D gene. The germline gives CDR1 SGHRS, CDR2 YFSETQ. V shed 0 bases and J shed 5 bases, with 11 bases lying between them. The CDR3 extends over 15 amino acids. CDR3 bases: TGCGCCAGCAGCTTGGCGGACCTCCTTACCGGGGAGCTGTTTTTT. Amino acid sequence: CASSLADLLTGELFF.

This clonotype was seen many times. This chain joins TRBV4-1 and TRBJ2-7; the D gene is possibly TRBD1 (6 bases). Trimming removed 0 bases at V and 6 bases at J, with 15 bases between. The CDR3 is made up of 15 amino acids. Germline CDR1 and CDR2: MGHRA and YSYEKL. CDR3 residues: CASSQDRWDTLEQYF. CDR3 bases: TGCGCCAGCAGCCAAGATCGATGGGACACCCTCGAGCAGTACTTC.

This clonotype was counted ten times or more. V usage is TRBV18 and J usage is TRBJ2-7, with D perhaps matching TRBD2 (5 bases). Trimming shortened V by 4 bases and J by 2 bases, and 9 bases separated the two germline ends. This CDR3 is built from 13 residues. CDR1 KGHSH and CDR2 LQKENI come from the germline V gene. Here the CDR3 reads CASSQEVAYEQYF. Written as DNA, the CDR3 is TGTGCCAGCTCACAGGAGGTCGCCTACGAGCAGTACTTC.

This clonotype was picked up a small number of times. The rearrangement links TRBV20-1 to TRBJ1-1; no reliable D call. The ends were cut back, 3 bases at V and 3 bases at J, with 14 bases in the middle. The CDR3 loop spans 14 amino acids. The germline CDR1 and CDR2 sequences are DFQATT and SNEGSKA (reference sequence). This CDR3 reads CSARDLSRHTEAFF. The CDR3 DNA reads TGCAGTGCTAGGGACCTCTCCCGACACACTGAAGCTTTCTTT.

This clonotype was counted ten times or more. The chain links TRBV29-1 to TRBJ2-7; TRBD1 agrees at 7 bases. Germline loops: CDR1 SQVTM, CDR2 ANQGSEA. The CDR3 runs to 12 residues. J lost 0 bases, V lost 7 bases, and 3 bases had no gene match. Here the CDR3 DNA reads TGCAGCGCCGGGACAGTCTCCTACGAGCAGTACTTC. Translation gives CSAGTVSYEQYF.

The sample holds many counts of this clonotype. This chain connects TRBV10-3 to TRBJ2-3; either TRBD1 or TRBD2 may supply D (6 bases each). Germline V gene sequence: CDR1 ENHRY, CDR2 SYGVKD. The CDR3 consists of 17 residues. V was cut by 2 bases and J by 0 bases, with 15 bases left in between. The CDR3 sequence: CAISETWGATSTDTQYF. Here the CDR3 DNA reads TGTGCCATCAGTGAGACGTGGGGGGCTACTAGCACAGATACGCAGTATTTT.

This clonotype has a count of ten or more. The chain has TRBV24-1 and TRBJ2-5; D not certain. Deletions cut 2 bases from V and 3 bases from J, with 15 bases between. Germline V gene data show CDR1 as KGHDR and CDR2 as SFDVKD. This CDR3 is 16 amino acids long. Here the CDR3 reads CATSDSRQAAKETQYF. As DNA, the CDR3 is TGTGCCACCAGTGATTCACGTCAGGCGGCAAAAGAGACCCAGTACTTC.

This clonotype was counted ten times or more. J is TRBJ2-2 and V is TRBV7-9; D remains ambiguous. Germline V gene lookup returns CDR1 SEHNR and CDR2 FQNEAQ (reference sequence). The CDR3 totals 11 residues. The germline V and J ends were trimmed by 6 bases and 7 bases, with 6 bases remaining between them. CDR3 sequence reads: CASSQVGELFF. Written as DNA, the CDR3 is TGTGCCAGCAGTCAGGTCGGGGAGCTGTTTTTT.

This clonotype has a count of ten or more. The chain carries TRBV28 and TRBJ2-7, with 8 bases identical to TRBD1. The germline V gene encodes CDR1 MDHEN and CDR2 SYDVKM. The CDR3 is made up of 14 amino acids. The V and J ends lost 6 bases and 1 base, in that order; junction bases with no gene match: 5. CDR3 residues: CASSPTGASYEQYF. DNA for the CDR3: TGTGCCAGCAGCCCGACAGGGGCTTCCTACGAGCAGTACTTC.

The gene calls are TRBV20-1 and TRBJ2-7; TRBD2 matches at 7 bases. The CDR3 has 14 amino acids. Germline loops: CDR1 DFQATT, CDR2 SNEGSKA (reference sequence). Trimming took 1 base from V and 3 from J; bases not matched to a gene: 6. The CDR3 protein is CSARAGLAVYEQYF. CDR3 bases: TGCAGTGCTAGAGCCGGGCTAGCGGTCTACGAGCAGTACTTC.